This T cell receptor beta chain was captured in a study of technical replicates of blood from a few donors. Using immunoSEQ multiplex PCR, the repertoire was profiled, and TCRdb retains in-frame clones only, with some absent. The sample has tens of thousands of clones; roughly 97% are singletons. This CDR3 contains 14 residues. The V end lost 8 bases, the J end lost 0 bases, and 12 bases lay between the germline ends. From germline, CDR1 is ENHRY and CDR2 SYGVKD. This clonotype was sampled from a human donor in good health. The specimen sequenced was T cells isolated from PBMCs. The chain joins TRBV10-3 to TRBJ2-3, with D possibly TRBD1 on 7 matching bases. Here the CDR3 DNA reads TGTGCCATCGCAGGGGGGTCTAGCACAGATACGCAGTATTTT. Protein product: CAIAGGSSTDTQYF.